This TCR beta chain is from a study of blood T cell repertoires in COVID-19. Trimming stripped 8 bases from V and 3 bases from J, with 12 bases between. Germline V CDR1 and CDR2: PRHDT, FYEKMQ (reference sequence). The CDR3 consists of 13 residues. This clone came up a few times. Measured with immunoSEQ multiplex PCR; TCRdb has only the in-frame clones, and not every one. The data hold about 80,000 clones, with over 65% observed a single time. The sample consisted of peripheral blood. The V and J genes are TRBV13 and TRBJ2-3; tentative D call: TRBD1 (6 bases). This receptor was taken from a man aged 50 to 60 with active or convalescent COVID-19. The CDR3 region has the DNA TGTGCCAGCGCCCGGACAGTGACAGATACGCAGTATTTT. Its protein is CASARTVTDTQYF.